A selection of T cell receptor beta chains follows, all from one sample in a study of blood T cell repertoires in COVID-19. Sequenced by immunoSEQ multiplex PCR; TCRdb stores in-frame clones only, minus some. The table lists around 300,000 clones, about 87% of them singletons. Sequenced: peripheral blood. The receptors originated from a woman aged 40 to 50 with acute or convalescent COVID-19. Both conserved end residues are part of each CDR3. The order of the fields is D gene, V gene, J gene, CDR3 length, clone size, CDR3 protein, CDR3 DNA. A D gene is named only where the DNA matches it firmly. Size values are once, few and many counts, or a class for expanded clones, and some rows have none.

D gene: -
V gene: TRBV7-9
J gene: TRBJ1-5
CDR3 length: 16
clone size: -
CDR3 protein: CASSPGQLYSNQPQHF
CDR3 DNA: TGTGCCAGCAGCCCCGGACAGCTCTATAGCAATCAGCCCCAGCATTTT

D gene: TRBD1
V gene: TRBV7-8
J gene: TRBJ2-2
CDR3 length: 17
clone size: -
CDR3 protein: CASSFLVTGGGTGELFF
CDR3 DNA: TGTGCCAGCAGCTTCCTAGTGACAGGGGGTGGGACCGGGGAGCTGTTTTTT

D gene: TRBD2
V gene: TRBV30
J gene: TRBJ2-5
CDR3 length: 14
clone size: few
CDR3 protein: CAGTSGGAYETQYF
CDR3 DNA: TGTGCCGGTACTAGCGGGGGGGCCTATGAGACCCAGTACTTC

D gene: -
V gene: TRBV11-2
J gene: TRBJ1-1
CDR3 length: 16
clone size: -
CDR3 protein: CASSLRTTIRNTEAFF
CDR3 DNA: TGTGCCAGCAGCTTAAGGACAACGATCAGGAACACTGAAGCTTTCTTT

D gene: -
V gene: TRBV29-1
J gene: TRBJ1-5
CDR3 length: 12
clone size: -
CDR3 protein: CSGRGSNQPQHF
CDR3 DNA: TGCAGCGGGAGAGGGAGCAATCAGCCCCAGCATTTT

D gene: -
V gene: TRBV27
J gene: TRBJ1-1
CDR3 length: 12
clone size: -
CDR3 protein: CASSSGRTEAFF
CDR3 DNA: TGTGCCAGCAGTTCCGGGAGGACTGAAGCTTTCTTT

D gene: TRBD1
V gene: TRBV2
J gene: TRBJ1-2
CDR3 length: 14
clone size: -
CDR3 protein: CASRGTGVGYGYTF
CDR3 DNA: TGTGCCAGCAGGGGAACAGGGGTAGGGTATGGCTACACCTTC

D gene: TRBD1
V gene: TRBV6-1
J gene: TRBJ1-1
CDR3 length: 14
clone size: -
CDR3 protein: CASSDGTANTEAFF
CDR3 DNA: TGTGCCAGCAGTGATGGGACAGCGAACACTGAAGCTTTCTTT

D gene: TRBD1
V gene: TRBV19
J gene: TRBJ1-1
CDR3 length: 13
clone size: -
CDR3 protein: CASRTGVRAEAFF
CDR3 DNA: TGTGCCAGTAGAACAGGGGTAAGGGCTGAAGCTTTCTTT

D gene: TRBD1
V gene: TRBV2
J gene: TRBJ1-6
CDR3 length: 16
clone size: -
CDR3 protein: CASRLRQGETNSPLHF
CDR3 DNA: TGTGCCAGCAGGTTGAGACAGGGGGAAACAAATTCACCCCTCCACTTT

D gene: TRBD1
V gene: TRBV9
J gene: TRBJ2-1
CDR3 length: 17
clone size: -
CDR3 protein: CASSVTLGDRVRDEQFF
CDR3 DNA: TGTGCCAGCAGCGTCACCCTGGGGGACAGGGTTCGAGATGAGCAGTTCTTC

D gene: TRBD1
V gene: TRBV15
J gene: TRBJ1-6
CDR3 length: 14
clone size: -
CDR3 protein: CATSRDRNNSPLHF
CDR3 DNA: TGTGCCACCAGCCGGGACAGAAATAATTCACCCCTCCACTTT